This entry lists 24 T cell receptor beta chains sequenced from one sample in a study of response to subunit inactivated influenza vaccine (dated by TCRdb to the late 2010s). The sample's time point label, decoded: approximately 40 days after influenza vaccine administration. The library was made by RT-PCR. TCRdb shows the sequencer as Illumina HiSeq 2500. In-frame beta chains were kept once TCRdb had trimmed the public reads at Q25 with fastp and called clones with MiXCR. Identical CDR3 protein sequences are pooled into one entry, listed with their most common genes and DNA. The sample table records 500,000 or so distinct CDR3 sequences; approximately 11% of these occur just once. The leading ten clones occupy approximately 12% of the sample. This sample comprised PBMCs from blood, obtained about 40 days after vaccination. These receptors came from a man over 45 who received an inactivated influenza vaccine. Donor details come from another sample of the same person, matched by shared clones.

This chain joins TRBV4-1 and TRBJ1-4, with no clear D. The CDR3 is made up of 18 amino acids. V was cut by 1 base and J by 0 bases, with 15 bases left in between. The germline gives CDR1 MGHRA, CDR2 YSYEKL. DNA of the CDR3: TGCGCCAGCAGCCAAGTGGGTAGGCAGCCTGCAACTAATGAAAAACTGTTTTTT. As protein: CASSQVGRQPATNEKLFF.

The J gene is TRBJ1-6, the V gene TRBV20-1; 9 nucleotides agree with TRBD1. The J segment lost 7 bases and the V segment lost 7 bases, leaving 5 bases of the junction unmatched. Looked up from germline, CDR1 is DFQATT and CDR2 is SNEGSKA (reference sequence). The CDR3 covers 13 residues. In DNA form, the CDR3 reads TGCAGTGTTCGGACAGGGGTCAATTCACCCCTCCACTTT. It codes for CSVRTGVNSPLHF.

The table lists this clonotype with many counts. This chain uses TRBV7-2 with TRBJ1-2; 9 bases agree with TRBD1. Germline lookup yields CDR1 SGHTA and CDR2 FQGNSA. The V gene end was trimmed by 5 bases and the J gene end by 8 bases; junction bases not matched to a gene: 12. This CDR3 is 15 amino acids long. In nucleotides, the CDR3 is TGTGCCAGCAGCCTCAACTGGGACAGGGCGTTCGGCTACACCTTC. It encodes CASSLNWDRAFGYTF. Full variable domain (rest looked up from reference TRBV7-2 and TRBJ1-2): GAGVSQSPSNKVTEKGKDVELRCDPISGHTALYWYRQSLGQGLEFLIYFQGNSAPDKSGLPSDRFSAERTGGSVSTLTIQRTQQEDSAVYLCASSLNWDRAFGYTFGSGTRLTVV.

The V gene is TRBV20-1, the J gene TRBJ1-3; D gene ambiguous. Germline V gene sequence: CDR1 DFQATT, CDR2 SNEGSKA (reference sequence). This CDR3 comprises 16 residues. V was pared by 0 bases and J by 0 bases, with 12 bases between. The DNA for the CDR3 is TGCAGTGCTAGAGATGCCGCAAGGTCCTCTGGAAACACCATATATTTT. This gives the protein CSARDAARSSGNTIYF.

This clonotype has ten or more counts. This CDR3 reads CASTETGGGETQYF. In nucleotides, the CDR3 is TGCGCCAGCACCGAGACAGGGGGCGGTGAGACCCAGTACTTC. The V and J genes are TRBV5-1 and TRBJ2-5; 10 bases match TRBD1. Germline lookup yields CDR1 SGHRS and CDR2 YFSETQ. The length of the CDR3 is 14 residues. The V gene end was trimmed by 6 bases and the J gene end by 5 bases; junction bases not matched to a gene: 7.

This clonotype was picked up many times. The chain uses TRBV5-1 and TRBJ2-2; D is uncertain. The length of the CDR3 is 15 residues. CDR1 is SGHRS, CDR2 YFSETQ, per germline. Trimming took 0 bases from V and 4 from J, leaving 10 bases between them. CDR3: CASSLAGPFTGELFF. The DNA of the CDR3 is TGCGCCAGCAGCTTGGCCGGACCTTTCACCGGGGAGCTGTTTTTT.

The DNA of the CDR3 is TGTGCCAGCAGTGAACGGGGGACCTACGAGCAGTACTTC. Protein: CASSERGTYEQYF. This chain uses TRBV6-1 with TRBJ2-7; possibly TRBD2 for D (6 bases). V lost 2 bases and J 2 bases, leaving 7 bases between the germline ends. Germline loops: CDR1 MNHNS, CDR2 SASEGT. This CDR3 has 13 amino acids.

This clonotype has only a few counts. This rearrangement joins TRBV5-1 to TRBJ2-1; 8 nucleotides line up with TRBD1. CDR3 length: 12 residues. Unmatched junction bases numbered 1, after V lost 5 bases and J lost 6 bases. Germline V CDR1 and CDR2: SGHRS, YFSETQ. The CDR3 protein is CASRGQVNEQFF. The CDR3 DNA sequence: TGCGCCAGCAGGGGACAGGTCAATGAGCAGTTCTTC.

The chain is built from TRBV14 and TRBJ2-5; 8 bases map to TRBD1. Germline V gene data show CDR1 as SGHDN and CDR2 as FVKESK. V shed 4 bases, J shed 4 bases, and the junction held 5 bases outside the gene matches. The CDR3 length is 14 residues. The CDR3 sequence is CASSPRQGRETQYF. In DNA form, the CDR3 reads TGTGCCAGCAGCCCTAGACAGGGGCGAGAGACCCAGTACTTC.

The chain employs TRBV4-3 and TRBJ2-5; perhaps TRBD2 as D (6 bases). In germline, CDR1 is LGHNA, CDR2 YSLEER. This CDR3 is built from 14 residues. V gave up 3 bases and J gave up 5 bases, with 13 bases separating them. CDR3: CASSQRASAETQYF. CDR3 nucleotides: TGCGCCAGCAGCCAGAGAGCTAGCGCTGAGACCCAGTACTTC.

This clonotype was picked up a small number of times. The chain couples TRBV20-1 to TRBJ2-1; possible D gene TRBD2, 7 bases. The CDR3 is 15 residues long. The V end was cut by 0 bases, the J end by 10 bases, with 19 bases between. The germline V gene has CDR1 DFQATT and CDR2 SNEGSKA (reference sequence). The CDR3 is CSARDLAAWQGEQFF. For the CDR3, the DNA is TGCAGTGCTAGAGATCTAGCGGCCTGGCAGGGGGAGCAGTTCTTC.

The chain is built from TRBV10-3 and TRBJ1-4; TRBD1 agrees at 9 bases. V lost 3 bases and J lost 8; bases outside the gene matches: 7. The CDR3 has 15 amino acids. Germline CDR1 ENHRY, CDR2 SYGVKD. CDR3 bases: TGTGCCATCAGTGATCAGGACAGGGGAGGCGAAAAACTGTTTTTT. Amino acid sequence: CAISDQDRGGEKLFF.

Ten or more counts support this clonotype. This chain links TRBV18 with TRBJ2-1; 7 bases map to TRBD2. The junction had 11 bases not matched to a gene; V was cut back by 4 bases and J by 5 bases. The CDR3 has 16 amino acids. From germline, CDR1 is KGHSH and CDR2 LQKENI. The CDR3 DNA sequence: TGTGCCAGCTCACAAACGACTAGCATGTTTGACAATGAGCAGTTCTTC. This codes for CASSQTTSMFDNEQFF.

This clonotype occurred a few times. The chain employs TRBV11-1 and TRBJ1-1, with D possibly matching TRBD1 (5 bases). The CDR3 contains 16 residues. The germline gives CDR1 SGHAT, CDR2 FQDESV (reference sequence). V lost 2 bases to trimming and J lost 4 bases, with 17 bases between them. In DNA, the CDR3 is TGTGCCAGCAGCTTAAGGGGAGGAGGGAGTCGCACTGAAGCTTTCTTT. Amino acids: CASSLRGGGSRTEAFF.

The V and J genes are TRBV7-8 and TRBJ2-3; 9 positions match TRBD1. Per the germline V gene, CDR1 is SGHVS and CDR2 is FQNEAQ. The CDR3 totals 15 residues. Trimming cost V 5 bases and J 4 bases; bases outside gene matches: 7. CDR3 in DNA: TGTGCCAGCAGCCTAACAGGGGGCGCGGCAGATACGCAGTATTTT. Translation: CASSLTGGAADTQYF.

The chain joins TRBV20-1 to TRBJ2-4; 9 nucleotides align to TRBD2. CDR1 is DFQATT, CDR2 SNEGSKA, per germline (reference sequence). V lost 6 bases to trimming and J lost 2 bases; unmatched junction nucleotides: 11. This CDR3 comprises 16 residues. This CDR3 reads CSARDSGRTPKNIQYF. CDR3 DNA: TGCAGTGCGCGAGACAGCGGGAGGACCCCCAAAAACATTCAGTACTTC.

In its sample, this clonotype was seen a few times. The gene calls are TRBV20-1 and TRBJ2-1; D gene uncertain. The germline V gene has CDR1 DFQATT and CDR2 SNEGSKA (reference sequence). This CDR3 region has 13 residues. Deletions cut 4 bases from V and 7 bases from J, with 14 bases between. CDR3 in DNA: TGCAGTGCTAAAGGGAATCTAGAGAATGAGCAGTTCTTC. This codes for CSAKGNLENEQFF.

This clonotype has at least ten counts. This rearrangement joins TRBV29-1 to TRBJ2-1; maybe TRBD2 (5 bases). This CDR3 contains 14 residues. Trimming took 5 bases from V and 0 from J, leaving 11 bases between them. The germline V gene has CDR1 SQVTM and CDR2 ANQGSEA. The CDR3 DNA is TGCAGCGTTAGCGGTGCCTACTCCTACAATGAGCAGTTCTTC. Translated, it gives CSVSGAYSYNEQFF.

This clonotype was counted many times. This sequence joins TRBV30 and TRBJ2-5; possibly TRBD1 or TRBD2 for D (5 bases each). Trimming removed 3 bases at V and 5 bases at J, with 13 bases between. The CDR3 sequence is 13 residues long. The V gene's germline CDR1 is GTSNPN and CDR2 SVGIG (reference sequence). The DNA of the CDR3 is TGTGCCTGGAGAGGAAGACAGCGGGAGACCCAGTACTTC. Protein product: CAWRGRQRETQYF.

This clonotype has at least ten counts. The rearrangement joins TRBV20-1 to TRBJ1-1, with TRBD1 as a possible D gene (6 bases). Trimming left V 3 bases short and J 1 base short, with 9 bases between. Germline V lookup: CDR1 DFQATT, CDR2 SNEGSKA (reference sequence). The CDR3 has 13 amino acids. The CDR3 is CSASPGANTEAFF. In DNA, the CDR3 is TGCAGTGCTAGTCCGGGGGCGAACACTGAAGCTTTCTTT.

V gene TRBV2 combines with J gene TRBJ1-1; perhaps TRBD1 as D (5 bases). Germline CDR1 and CDR2: SNHLY and FYNNEI. V was shortened by 7 bases and J by 1 base, with 10 bases between the two germline ends. The CDR3 has 13 amino acids. CDR3 region: CASKGTWNTEAFF. The CDR3 DNA reads TGTGCCAGCAAGGGGACGTGGAACACTGAAGCTTTCTTT.

The J gene is TRBJ2-1, the V gene TRBV9; TRBD1 is a possible D gene (6 bases). Germline CDR1 is SGDLS and CDR2 is YYNGEE. The V gene lost 0 bases and the J gene lost 0 bases, with 13 bases spanning the gap. This CDR3 has 17 residues. In DNA, the CDR3 is TGTGCCAGCAGCGTAGCTGGCGGACAGAGCTCCTACAATGAGCAGTTCTTC. This sequence encodes CASSVAGGQSSYNEQFF.

This sequence joins TRBV2 and TRBJ2-1, with D uncertain. Looked up from germline, CDR1 is SNHLY and CDR2 is FYNNEI. This CDR3 has 10 amino acids. Between the trimmed V and J ends, which lost 2 bases and 8 bases, there was a span of 1 base. The CDR3 coding sequence is TGTGCCAGCAGTGAATATGAGCAGTTCTTC. Translation gives CASSEYEQFF.

The V gene is TRBV20-1, the J gene TRBJ2-7; the match to TRBD1 covers 7 bases. V lost 4 bases and J lost 7; bases outside the gene matches: 13. This CDR3 has 14 amino acids. Germline assignment: CDR1 DFQATT and CDR2 SNEGSKA (reference sequence). CDR3 DNA: TGCAGTGCTATCCTGACAGGGATTGGGGGAGAGCAGTACTTC. It is translated as CSAILTGIGGEQYF.